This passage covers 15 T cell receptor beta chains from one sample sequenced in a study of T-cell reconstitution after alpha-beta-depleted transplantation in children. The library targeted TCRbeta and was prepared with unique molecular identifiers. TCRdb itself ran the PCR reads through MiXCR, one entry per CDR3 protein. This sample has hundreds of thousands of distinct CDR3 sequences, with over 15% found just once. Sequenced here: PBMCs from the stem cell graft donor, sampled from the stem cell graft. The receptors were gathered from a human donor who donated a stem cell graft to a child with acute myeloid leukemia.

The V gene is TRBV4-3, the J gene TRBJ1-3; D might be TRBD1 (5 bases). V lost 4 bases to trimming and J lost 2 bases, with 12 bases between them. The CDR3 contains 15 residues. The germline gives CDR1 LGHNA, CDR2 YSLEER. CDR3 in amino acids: CASSRRGDAGNTIYF. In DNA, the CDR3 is TGCGCCAGCAGCCGCAGAGGGGACGCTGGAAACACCATATATTTT.

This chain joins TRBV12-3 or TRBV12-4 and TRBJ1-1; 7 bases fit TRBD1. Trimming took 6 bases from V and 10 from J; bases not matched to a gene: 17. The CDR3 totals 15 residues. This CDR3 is CASSSTGRGPRGAFF. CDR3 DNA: TGTGCCAGCAGCTCGACAGGGAGGGGTCCCCGGGGAGCTTTCTTT.

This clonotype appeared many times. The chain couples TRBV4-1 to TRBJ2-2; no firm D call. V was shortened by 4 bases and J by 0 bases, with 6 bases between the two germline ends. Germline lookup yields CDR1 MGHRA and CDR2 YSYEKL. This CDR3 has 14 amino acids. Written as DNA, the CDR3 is TGCGCCAGCAGCCTTCTACCGAACACCGGGGAGCTGTTTTTT. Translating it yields CASSLLPNTGELFF.

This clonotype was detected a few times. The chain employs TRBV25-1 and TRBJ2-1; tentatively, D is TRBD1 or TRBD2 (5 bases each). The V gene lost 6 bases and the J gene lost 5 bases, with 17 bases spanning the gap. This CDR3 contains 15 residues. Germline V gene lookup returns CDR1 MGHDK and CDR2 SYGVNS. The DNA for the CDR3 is TGTGCCAGCAGATCGGGACCCCACGAAAACAATGAGCAGTTCTTC. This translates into CASRSGPHENNEQFF.

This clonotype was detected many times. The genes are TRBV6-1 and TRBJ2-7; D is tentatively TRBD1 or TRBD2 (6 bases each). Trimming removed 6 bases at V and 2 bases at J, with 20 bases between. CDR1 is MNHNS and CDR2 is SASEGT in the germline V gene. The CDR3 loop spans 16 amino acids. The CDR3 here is CASRKLGGPSTYEQYV. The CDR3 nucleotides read TGTGCCAGCAGGAAGTTAGGGGGGCCTTCTACCTACGAGCAGTACGTC.

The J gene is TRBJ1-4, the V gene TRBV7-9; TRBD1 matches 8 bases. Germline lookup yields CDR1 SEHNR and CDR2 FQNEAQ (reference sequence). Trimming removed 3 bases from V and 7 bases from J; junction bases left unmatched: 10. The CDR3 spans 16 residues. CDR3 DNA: TGTGCCAGCAGCTTCGGACACAGGGGGAGTGGTGAAAAACTGTTTTTT. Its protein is CASSFGHRGSGEKLFF.

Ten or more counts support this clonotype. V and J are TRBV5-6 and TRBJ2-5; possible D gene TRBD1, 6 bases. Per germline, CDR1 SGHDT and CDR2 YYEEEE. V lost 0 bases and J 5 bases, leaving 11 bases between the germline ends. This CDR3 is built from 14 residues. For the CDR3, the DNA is TGTGCCAGCAGCTTGGTTTGGCAGGGGGAGACCCAGTACTTC. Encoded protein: CASSLVWQGETQYF.

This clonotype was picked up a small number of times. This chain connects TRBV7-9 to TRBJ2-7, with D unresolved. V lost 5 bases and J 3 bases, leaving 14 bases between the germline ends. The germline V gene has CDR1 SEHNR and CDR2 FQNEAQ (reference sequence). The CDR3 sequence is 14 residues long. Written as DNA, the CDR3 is TGTGCCAGCAGCCCCGGTACCAAAGGCTACGAGCAGTACTTC. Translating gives CASSPGTKGYEQYF. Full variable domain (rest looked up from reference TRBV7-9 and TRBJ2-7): DTGVSQNPRHKITKRGQNVTFRCDPISEHNRLYWYRQTLGQGPEFLTYFQNEAQLEKSRLLSDRFSAERPKGSFSTLEIQRTEQGDSAMYLCASSPGTKGYEQYFGPGTRLTVT.

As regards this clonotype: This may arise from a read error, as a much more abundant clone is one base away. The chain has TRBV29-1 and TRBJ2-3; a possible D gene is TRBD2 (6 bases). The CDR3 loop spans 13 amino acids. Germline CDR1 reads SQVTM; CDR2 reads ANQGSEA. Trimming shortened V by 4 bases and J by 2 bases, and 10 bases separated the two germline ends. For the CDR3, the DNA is TGCAGCGTTGGGGGGGTTATCACAGATACGCAGTATTTT. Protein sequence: CSVGGVITDTQYF.

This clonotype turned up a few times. In DNA, the CDR3 is TGTGCCTGGAGTACTTCTGGGGGGGCGGATGAAGCTTTCTTT. It codes for CAWSTSGGADEAFF. The V and J genes are TRBV30 and TRBJ1-1; D is possibly TRBD1 (6 bases). Germline lookup yields CDR1 GTSNPN and CDR2 SVGIG (reference sequence). This CDR3 is built from 14 residues. Trimming removed 2 bases from V and 7 bases from J, with 17 bases in between.

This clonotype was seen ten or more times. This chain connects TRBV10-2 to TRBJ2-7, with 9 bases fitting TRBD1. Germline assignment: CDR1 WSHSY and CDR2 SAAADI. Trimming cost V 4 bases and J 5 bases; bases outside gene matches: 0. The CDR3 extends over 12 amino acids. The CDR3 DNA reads TGCGCCAGCAGTGGACAGGGGGACGAGCAGTACGTC. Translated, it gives CASSGQGDEQYV.

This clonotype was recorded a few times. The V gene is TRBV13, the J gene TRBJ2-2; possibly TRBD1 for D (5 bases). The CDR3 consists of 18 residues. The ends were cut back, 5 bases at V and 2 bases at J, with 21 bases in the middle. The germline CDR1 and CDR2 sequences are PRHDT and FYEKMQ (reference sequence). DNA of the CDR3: TGTGCCAGCAGCCGAAGACAGATACACTCCCTTAACACCGGGGAGCTGTTTTTT. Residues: CASSRRQIHSLNTGELFF.

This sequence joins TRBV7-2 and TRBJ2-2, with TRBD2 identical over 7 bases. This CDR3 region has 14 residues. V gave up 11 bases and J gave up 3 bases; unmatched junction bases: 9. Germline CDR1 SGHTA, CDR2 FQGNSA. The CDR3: CAGGGLVYTGELFF. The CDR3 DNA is TGTGCCGGAGGTGGACTAGTATACACCGGGGAGCTGTTTTTT.

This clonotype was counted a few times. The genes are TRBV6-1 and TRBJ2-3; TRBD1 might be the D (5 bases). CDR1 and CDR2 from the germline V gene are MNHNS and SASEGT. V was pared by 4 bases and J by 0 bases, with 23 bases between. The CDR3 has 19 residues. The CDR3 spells CASSARTHHFYTSTDTQYF. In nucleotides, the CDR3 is TGTGCCAGCAGTGCAAGGACACACCATTTCTATACTAGCACAGATACGCAGTATTTT.

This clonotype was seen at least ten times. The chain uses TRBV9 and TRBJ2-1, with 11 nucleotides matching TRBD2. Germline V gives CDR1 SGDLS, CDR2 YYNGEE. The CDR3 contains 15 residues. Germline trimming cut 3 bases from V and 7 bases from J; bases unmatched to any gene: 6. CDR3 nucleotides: TGTGCCAGCAGCGCACGACTAGCGGGGACGAATGAGCAGTTCTTC. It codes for CASSARLAGTNEQFF.